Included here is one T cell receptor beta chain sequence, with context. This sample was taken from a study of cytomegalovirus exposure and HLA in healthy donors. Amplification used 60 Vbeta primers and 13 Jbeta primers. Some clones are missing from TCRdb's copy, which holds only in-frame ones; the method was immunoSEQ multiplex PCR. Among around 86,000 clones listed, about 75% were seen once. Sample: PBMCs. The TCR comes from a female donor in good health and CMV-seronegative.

CDR3: CAISESGARGNTIYF. The CDR3 DNA follows: TGTGCCATCAGTGAGTCGGGGGCGCGTGGAAACACCATATATTTT. V usage is TRBV10-3 and J usage is TRBJ1-3; D possibly corresponds to TRBD1 (6 bases). CDR1 is ENHRY, CDR2 SYGVKD, per germline. V lost 0 bases, J lost 3 bases, and 9 bases lay in between. CDR3 size: 15 residues.